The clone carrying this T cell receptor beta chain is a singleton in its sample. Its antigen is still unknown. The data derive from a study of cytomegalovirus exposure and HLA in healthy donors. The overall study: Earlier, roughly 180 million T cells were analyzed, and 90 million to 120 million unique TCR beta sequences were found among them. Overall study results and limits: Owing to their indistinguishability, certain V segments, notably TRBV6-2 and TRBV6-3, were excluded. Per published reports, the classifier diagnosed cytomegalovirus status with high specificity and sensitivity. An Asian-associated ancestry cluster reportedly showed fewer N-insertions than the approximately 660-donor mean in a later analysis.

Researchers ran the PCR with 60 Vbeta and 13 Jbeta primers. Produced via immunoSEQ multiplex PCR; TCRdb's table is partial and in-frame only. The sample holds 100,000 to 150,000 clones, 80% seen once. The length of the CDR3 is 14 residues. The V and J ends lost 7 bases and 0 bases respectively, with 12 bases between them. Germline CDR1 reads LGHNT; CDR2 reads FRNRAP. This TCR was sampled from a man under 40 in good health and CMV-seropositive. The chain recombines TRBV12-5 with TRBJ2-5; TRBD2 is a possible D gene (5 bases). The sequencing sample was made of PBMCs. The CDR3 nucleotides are TGTGCTAGTGCCTTCTGGGAGAACCAAGAGACCCAGTACTTC. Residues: CASAFWENQETQYF.